Below, 5 T cell receptor beta chains from the same sample are listed, as sequenced in a study of T cells after yellow fever vaccination. TCRdb itself ran the 5' RACE reads through MiXCR, one entry per CDR3 protein. The data hold roughly 260,000 distinct CDR3 sequences, with 10% to 15% observed a single time. Material: CD4+ T cells sorted from PBMCs, obtained 45 days after the yellow fever booster vaccination. Source of these receptors: a man aged 30 to 39 who received the YFV17D yellow fever vaccine.

The V gene is TRBV7-9, the J gene TRBJ2-1, with D uncertain. V lost 6 bases, J lost 5 bases, and 8 bases lay in between. The germline V gene encodes CDR1 SEHNR and CDR2 FQNEAQ (reference sequence). The CDR3 has 12 amino acids. The DNA for the CDR3 is TGTGCCAGCAGAAACACTGACAATGAGCAGTTCTTC. Translating gives CASRNTDNEQFF.

The chain links TRBV20-1 to TRBJ2-3; no firm D call. The CDR3 runs to 15 residues. Deletions cut 3 bases from V and 2 bases from J, with 15 bases between. CDR1 DFQATT and CDR2 SNEGSKA come from the germline V gene (reference sequence). CDR3 in DNA: TGCAGTGCTAGGTCGGCTCAATCCAACACAGATACGCAGTATTTT. It yields the protein CSARSAQSNTDTQYF.

The V gene is TRBV6-2 or TRBV6-3, the J gene TRBJ2-5, with D perhaps TRBD1 or TRBD2 (5 bases each). Germline V gives CDR1 MNHEY, CDR2 SVGEGT. V dropped 10 bases and J dropped 3 bases, with 15 bases sitting between them. The CDR3 has 13 amino acids. The CDR3 loop reads CATKSGSEETQYF. DNA for the CDR3: TGTGCCACGAAGTCAGGGAGCGAAGAGACCCAGTACTTC.

V gene TRBV3-1 combines with J gene TRBJ2-1; TRBD2 aligns across 9 bases. There are 16 residues in the CDR3. The V and J ends lost 0 bases and 2 bases, in that order; junction bases with no gene match: 2. CDR1 is LGHDT and CDR2 is YNNKEL in the germline V gene (reference sequence). CDR3: CASSQERLAAYNEQFF. DNA of the CDR3: TGTGCCAGCAGCCAAGAGCGACTAGCGGCCTACAATGAGCAGTTCTTC.

The chain joins TRBV4-3 to TRBJ2-2; TRBD2 matches at 9 bases. The CDR3 consists of 19 residues. V lost 4 bases to trimming and J lost 0 bases; unmatched junction nucleotides: 12. The germline V gene has CDR1 LGHNA and CDR2 YSLEER. The CDR3: CASSLKVAAGGTNTGELFF. CDR3 bases: TGCGCCAGCAGCCTAAAAGTCGCGGCGGGAGGGACGAACACCGGGGAGCTGTTTTTT.